These 23 T cell receptor beta chains were sequenced from one sample in a study of T cells in Graves' hyperthyroidism and ophthalmopathy. The TCR beta CDR3 regions underwent amplification using RNA transcripts as the source. HTBI primers were used for first-round RT-PCR of the TCR CDR3. One entry per CDR3 protein, called by TCRdb with MiXCR from the multiplex PCR reads. In the table there are 450,000 to 650,000 distinct CDR3 sequences, 17% of which are singletons. Sequenced: blood. The receptors were sampled from a young woman with Graves' ophthalmopathy.

This clonotype was seen many times. The rearrangement links TRBV28 to TRBJ2-7, with 9 positions matching TRBD1. V dropped 6 bases and J dropped 5; count of bases not matched to a gene: 8. The CDR3 spans 14 residues. Germline V gene lookup returns CDR1 MDHEN and CDR2 SYDVKM. The CDR3 nucleotides read TGTGCCAGCAGGTATACAGGGGGCGCTAACGAGCAGTACTTC. Translation: CASRYTGGANEQYF.

This clonotype has a count of ten or more. The V call is TRBV30, the J call TRBJ2-4, with a tentative D call TRBD2 (5 bases). The CDR3 consists of 15 residues. CDR1 is GTSNPN and CDR2 is SVGIG in the germline V gene (reference sequence). V shed 3 bases and J shed 1 base, with 13 bases lying between them. Here the CDR3 reads CAWSSGLDAKNIQYF. CDR3 DNA: TGTGCCTGGAGCTCCGGACTGGATGCCAAAAACATTCAGTACTTC.

The V gene is TRBV4-1, the J gene TRBJ2-7, with 11 bases identical to TRBD2. V lost 4 bases, J lost 4 bases, and 6 bases stayed unmatched. From germline, CDR1 is MGHRA and CDR2 YSYEKL. The length of the CDR3 is 15 residues. DNA of the CDR3: TGCGCCAGCAGCCCCGGGACTAGCGGCTATTACGAGCAGTACTTC. Amino acids: CASSPGTSGYYEQYF.

This clonotype has more than one count but fewer than ten. This chain uses TRBV27 with TRBJ2-2; 7 bases fit TRBD1. Germline trimming cut 8 bases from V and 5 bases from J; bases unmatched to any gene: 8. This CDR3 region has 14 residues. The V gene's germline CDR1 is MNHEY and CDR2 SMNVEV (reference sequence). The CDR3 loop is CASGADRVTGELFF. CDR3 coding DNA: TGTGCCAGCGGGGCAGACAGGGTTACCGGGGAGCTGTTTTTT.

This clonotype was counted many times. The genes are TRBV27 and TRBJ2-7, with a weak D call TRBD2 (6 bases). This CDR3 has 15 amino acids. The V end lost 4 bases, the J end lost 1 base, and 14 bases lay between the germline ends. Germline lookup yields CDR1 MNHEY and CDR2 SMNVEV (reference sequence). CDR3 sequence reads: CASSSPGLLSYEQYF. The CDR3 bases are TGTGCCAGCAGTTCCCCGGGACTGCTATCCTACGAGCAGTACTTC.

This clonotype was picked up many times. This chain connects TRBV20-1 to TRBJ1-1; D unresolved. V shed 1 base and J shed 1 base, with 10 bases lying between them. This CDR3 comprises 14 residues. CDR1 and CDR2 (germline): DFQATT, SNEGSKA (reference sequence). CDR3 in amino acids: CSARGRRWNTEAFF. CDR3 sequence (DNA): TGCAGTGCTAGAGGCAGGAGGTGGAACACTGAAGCTTTCTTT.

The chain joins TRBV28 to TRBJ2-1; a possible D gene is TRBD2 (6 bases). With 6 bases removed from V and 3 bases from J, the gap between germline ends came to 18 bases. CDR1 is MDHEN and CDR2 is SYDVKM in the germline V gene. This CDR3 is 16 amino acids long. The CDR3 nucleotides are TGTGCCAGCAGCCCGCCGAGCGGGTCCCACTACAATGAGCAGTTCTTC. Translation gives CASSPPSGSHYNEQFF.

This clonotype was detected ten times or more. The rearrangement uses TRBV27 and TRBJ1-2; no clear D gene. The CDR3 spans 13 residues. V shed 3 bases and J shed 0 bases, with 5 bases lying between them. The V gene's germline CDR1 is MNHEY and CDR2 SMNVEV (reference sequence). CDR3 nucleotides: TGTGCCAGCAGTTTTGCTGCTAACTATGGCTACACCTTC. Residues: CASSFAANYGYTF.

The chain employs TRBV5-4 and TRBJ2-1; either TRBD1 or TRBD2 may supply D (5 bases each). The germline gives CDR1 SGHNT, CDR2 YYREEE (reference sequence). Trimming took off 0 bases at V and 6 bases at J, with 13 bases between the two ends. The CDR3 has 15 amino acids. CDR3 region: CASSLVGDPGNEQFF. The CDR3 DNA reads as TGTGCCAGCAGCTTGGTTGGGGACCCTGGCAATGAGCAGTTCTTC.

This clonotype was found many times. The chain couples TRBV30 to TRBJ1-1; D gene uncertain. The CDR3 spans 13 residues. Germline V lookup: CDR1 GTSNPN, CDR2 SVGIG (reference sequence). Trimming took 0 bases from V and 4 from J, leaving 9 bases between them. The CDR3 DNA sequence: TGTGCCTGGAGTGTAAAGTGGGGCACTGAAGCTTTCTTT. Translating gives CAWSVKWGTEAFF. Filled out from reference TRBV30 and TRBJ1-1, the complete variable domain reads SQTIHQWPATLVQPVGSPLSLECTVEGTSNPNLYWYRQAAGRGLQLLFYSVGIGQISSEVPQNLSASRPQDRQFILSSKKLLLSDSGFYLCAWSVKWGTEAFFGQGTRLTVV.

Many counts were recorded for this clonotype. The V and J genes are TRBV7-8 and TRBJ2-5; no clear D. V lost 5 bases to trimming and J lost 5 bases, with 15 bases between them. The CDR3 covers 14 residues. Germline CDR1 and CDR2: SGHVS and FQNEAQ. The CDR3 loop reads CASSPGYLEETQYF. CDR3 bases: TGTGCCAGCAGCCCGGGTTACCTAGAGGAGACCCAGTACTTC.

This clonotype came up once. The chain couples TRBV5-1 to TRBJ2-5; D call uncertain. Per the germline V gene, CDR1 is SGHRS and CDR2 is YFSETQ. V was trimmed by 5 bases and J by 2 bases, leaving 19 bases between them. The CDR3 is 16 amino acids. The CDR3, as DNA: TGCGCCAGCAGTTCTTCTGGACGGACGATACAAGAGACCCAGTACTTC. It translates to CASSSSGRTIQETQYF.

This clonotype was seen many times. This chain uses TRBV15 with TRBJ2-1; TRBD2 aligns across 10 bases. The CDR3 extends over 16 amino acids. The germline gives CDR1 LNHNV, CDR2 YYDKDF (reference sequence). V lost 1 base to trimming and J lost 7 bases; unmatched junction nucleotides: 7. This CDR3 is CATSRVASGRVNEQFF. The CDR3 DNA is TGTGCCACCAGCAGAGTAGCAAGCGGGAGGGTTAATGAGCAGTTCTTC.

The rearrangement links TRBV19 to TRBJ2-2, with D hard to call. CDR3 size: 14 residues. From germline, CDR1 is LNHDA and CDR2 SQIVND (reference sequence). Between the trimmed V and J ends, which lost 7 bases and 3 bases, there was a span of 12 bases. The CDR3 nucleotides are TGTGCCAGTAACCTCATGAGGTACACCGGGGAGCTGTTTTTT. Residues: CASNLMRYTGELFF. Supplemented by reference TRBV19 and TRBJ2-2, the full variable domain reads DGGITQSPKYLFRKEGQNVTLSCEQNLNHDAMYWYRQDPGQGLRLIYYSQIVNDFQKGDIAEGYSVSREKKESFPLTVTSAQKNPTAFYLCASNLMRYTGELFFGEGSRLTVL.

CDR3 DNA: TGTGCCATCGGGACCACCGGGACAGCTAATGAAAAACTGTTTTTT. Its protein is CAIGTTGTANEKLFF. This chain joins TRBV10-3 and TRBJ1-4; 7 bases fit TRBD1. Germline V gene lookup returns CDR1 ENHRY and CDR2 SYGVKD. The CDR3 totals 15 residues. V shed 8 bases and J 3 bases; nucleotides not matched to a gene: 9.

This chain connects TRBV5-1 to TRBJ2-1; 11 bases are a match to TRBD2. The germline V gene encodes CDR1 SGHRS and CDR2 YFSETQ. The CDR3 runs 16 residues. V lost 6 bases, J lost 4 bases, and 9 bases stayed unmatched. The CDR3 region is CASTPGGTSGYNEQFF. DNA of the CDR3: TGCGCCAGCACCCCGGGAGGGACTAGCGGTTACAATGAGCAGTTCTTC.

V and J are TRBV27 and TRBJ2-1; 8 bases agree with TRBD2. CDR1 is MNHEY and CDR2 is SMNVEV in the germline V gene (reference sequence). The junction had 6 bases not matched to a gene; V was cut back by 0 bases and J by 5 bases. There are 16 residues in the CDR3. The CDR3, as DNA: TGTGCCAGCAGTTTATCGACGGGGGGGGGGCACAATGAGCAGTTCTTC. Its protein is CASSLSTGGGHNEQFF.

The rearrangement joins TRBV20-1 to TRBJ1-1, with TRBD1 matching 9 bases. CDR1 DFQATT and CDR2 SNEGSKA come from the germline V gene (reference sequence). The V segment lost 6 bases and the J segment 7 bases; nucleotides outside the gene matches: 15. The CDR3 consists of 15 residues. DNA of the CDR3: TGCAGTGCCCGGTGGACCGGGACAGGGAAGGGTGAAGCTTTCTTT. This sequence encodes CSARWTGTGKGEAFF.

This clonotype was picked up many times. The chain employs TRBV12-3 or TRBV12-4 and TRBJ1-5; D gene unclear. CDR3 size: 13 residues. Trimming took 6 bases from V and 7 from J, leaving 13 bases between them. CDR3 bases: TGTGCCAGCAGCCCGTGGGAGAACCAGCCCCAGCATTTT. Its translation is CASSPWENQPQHF.

This chain connects TRBV29-1 to TRBJ1-5, with TRBD1 matching over 7 bases. Trimming cost V 6 bases and J 4 bases; bases outside gene matches: 6. CDR1 and CDR2 from the germline V gene are SQVTM and ANQGSEA. This CDR3 contains 13 residues. Here the CDR3 DNA reads TGCAGCGTCAGGACAGGTTCAAATCAGCCCCAGCATTTT. Its protein product is CSVRTGSNQPQHF.

The rearrangement links TRBV6-1 to TRBJ1-5; D is unresolved. CDR1 and CDR2 from the germline V gene are MNHNS and SASEGT. There are 13 residues in the CDR3. Trimming removed 6 bases from V and 2 bases from J, with 8 bases in between. CDR3 in amino acids: CASRRSGNQPQHF. The CDR3 nucleotides read TGTGCCAGCAGACGGTCTGGCAATCAGCCCCAGCATTTT.

The rearrangement links TRBV4-1 to TRBJ1-1; D not resolved. CDR1 and CDR2 (germline): MGHRA, YSYEKL. The CDR3 is made up of 13 amino acids. The ends were cut back, 1 base at V and 3 bases at J, with 6 bases in the middle. The CDR3 loop is CASSQGVYTEAFF. The CDR3 nucleotides read TGCGCCAGCAGCCAAGGGGTTTACACTGAAGCTTTCTTT.

This clonotype came up many times. The chain links TRBV6-2 or TRBV6-3 to TRBJ1-5; the D gene is possibly TRBD1 (6 bases). The V and J ends lost 10 bases and 7 bases respectively, with 17 bases between them. CDR1 is MNHEY and CDR2 is SVGEGT in the germline V gene. The CDR3 loop spans 13 amino acids. CDR3 nucleotide sequence: TGTGCCACCCAGTTACAGGGCGAACAGCCCCAGCATTTT. Translating gives CATQLQGEQPQHF.